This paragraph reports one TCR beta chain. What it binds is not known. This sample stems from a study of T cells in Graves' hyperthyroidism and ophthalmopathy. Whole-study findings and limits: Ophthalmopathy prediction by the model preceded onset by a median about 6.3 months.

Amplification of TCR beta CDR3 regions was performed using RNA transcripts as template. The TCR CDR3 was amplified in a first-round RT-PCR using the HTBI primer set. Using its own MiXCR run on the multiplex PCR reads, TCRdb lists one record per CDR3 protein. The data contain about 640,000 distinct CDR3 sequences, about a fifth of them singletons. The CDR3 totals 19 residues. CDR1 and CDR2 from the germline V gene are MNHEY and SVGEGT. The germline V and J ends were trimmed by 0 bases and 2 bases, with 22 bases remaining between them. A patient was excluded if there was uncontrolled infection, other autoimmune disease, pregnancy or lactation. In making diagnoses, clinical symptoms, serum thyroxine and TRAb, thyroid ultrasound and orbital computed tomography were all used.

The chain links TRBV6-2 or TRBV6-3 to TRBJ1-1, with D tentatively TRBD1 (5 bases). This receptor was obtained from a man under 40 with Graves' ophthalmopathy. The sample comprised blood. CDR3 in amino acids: CASSYSSFPTGTLNTEAFF. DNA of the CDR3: TGTGCCAGCAGTTACTCCTCGTTCCCCACCGGGACGCTAAACACTGAAGCTTTCTTT.